This paragraph covers one T cell receptor (beta chain) sequence. Its antigen is not identified. The sample originates from a study of T cells in localized non-small cell lung cancer. Study-wide results and caveats: Adjacent lung was found to contain a median roughly 60 of the top 100 tumor clones. An association was observed between higher blood T cell density and longer overall survival. Analysis by sequencing included only one tumor region, so heterogeneity remains possible. Adjacent uninvolved lung tissue had the highest T cell clonality, exceeding tumor.

Here immunoSEQ multiplex PCR was the method, and the copy in TCRdb shows in-frame clones only, minus some. Found here are tens of thousands of clones, 86% of them singletons; the top ten hold 4.5% to 6%. The CDR3 consists of 18 residues. The V segment lost 0 bases and the J segment 4 bases; nucleotides outside the gene matches: 8. The germline gives CDR1 SGHRS, CDR2 YFSETQ. The source is a male donor older than 55 with stage II lung adenocarcinoma. This sequence joins TRBV5-1 and TRBJ2-2; TRBD2 matches 11 bases. This specimen consisted of peripheral blood mononuclear cells, obtained before any cancer treatment. CDR3 sequence: CASSLASNLAGGTGELFF. DNA of the CDR3: TGCGCCAGCAGCTTGGCTTCAAACCTAGCGGGGGGCACCGGGGAGCTGTTTTTT.